A selection of T cell receptor beta chains follows, all from one sample in a study of human T cells and chemical hapten exposure. TCRdb used MiXCR to reprocess the RACE reads, holding one entry per CDR3 protein. The data contain about 290,000 distinct CDR3 sequences, roughly 7.4% of them singletons. This material consisted of whole blood, taken in connection with sensitization to the hapten diphenylcyclopropenone (DPC). The source is a young man with alopecia areata. Some clones in this sample may be carry-over from other donors' samples. Both conserved end residues are trimmed from each CDR3. Each record gives: J gene, D gene, V gene, CDR3 protein. The D gene is left open where the match is weak.

>TRBJ1-5|NA|TRBV7-2
ASSLQGQGQPQH
>TRBJ2-6|NA|TRBV6-5
ASRTRSGANVLT
>TRBJ1-2|NA|TRBV7-2
ASSLDAGGYGYT
>TRBJ1-5|TRBD1|TRBV5-1
ASSSTGTDQPQH
>TRBJ2-1|NA|TRBV29-1
SAEDEGWQF
>TRBJ1-6|TRBD1|TRBV6-1
ASSARQGPNSPLH
>TRBJ2-5|TRBD2|TRBV6-4
ASSDVAGGQETQY
>TRBJ1-1|NA|TRBV7-2
ASSRNFGNTEAF
>TRBJ1-1|TRBD1|TRBV20-1
SARDLTGTGAVTEAF
>TRBJ1-4|NA|TRBV4-3
ASSHAGQFNEKLF
>TRBJ2-3|TRBD2|TRBV6-2/TRBV6-3
ASTTGAFSGEGDTQY
>TRBJ2-1|NA|TRBV4-1
ASSQGRTPYNEQF
>TRBJ1-1|NA|TRBV18
ASSPQEGLNTEAF
>TRBJ2-5|NA|TRBV11-2
ASSLGVIKETQY
>TRBJ2-7|TRBD1|TRBV7-9
ASSLALGTGGQDEQY
>TRBJ1-3|NA|TRBV12-3/TRBV12-4
ASSPRGERRNTIY
>TRBJ2-5|NA|TRBV12-3/TRBV12-4
ASSKSGLGETQY
>TRBJ1-3|TRBD1|TRBV7-2
ASSFPGQGENTIY
>TRBJ1-1|NA|TRBV5-1
ASSRVAQGTEAF
>TRBJ1-1|NA|TRBV7-3
ASSATGRDTEAF
>TRBJ1-1|NA|TRBV27
ASSLKGTTNTEAF
>TRBJ2-1|NA|TRBV11-2
ASSLSGAWNEQF
>TRBJ1-4|NA|TRBV28
ASSVQGDNEKLF
>TRBJ2-6|NA|TRBV25-1
ATALSGANVLT
>TRBJ1-2|NA|TRBV6-6
ASSQGARTARYGYT
>TRBJ1-1|NA|TRBV28
ASSAYRVAEAF
>TRBJ2-4|TRBD2|TRBV6-5
ASSSLAGGPKNIQY
>TRBJ1-2|NA|TRBV6-1
ASSWWNHGYT
>TRBJ2-3|TRBD2|TRBV15
ATSRGLAGGRTDTQY